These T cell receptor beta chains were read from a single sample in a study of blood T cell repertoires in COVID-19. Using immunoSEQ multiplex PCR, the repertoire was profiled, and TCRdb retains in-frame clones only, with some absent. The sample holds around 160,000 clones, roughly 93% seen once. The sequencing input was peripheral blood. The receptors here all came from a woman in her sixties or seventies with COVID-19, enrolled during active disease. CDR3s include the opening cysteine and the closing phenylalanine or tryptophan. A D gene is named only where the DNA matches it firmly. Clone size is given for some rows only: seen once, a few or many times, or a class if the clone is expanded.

CDR3 DNA: TGTGCCAGCAGCTTACTAGCGGGGGGCGGCACCGGGGAGCTGTTTTTT
CDR3 protein: CASSLLAGGGTGELFF
D gene: TRBD2
clone size: .
J gene: TRBJ2-2
V gene: TRBV7-2

CDR3 DNA: TGTGCCAGCAGCTTAGCAGCCCGACAGGGAATGAGTCAGCCCCAGCATTTT
CDR3 protein: CASSLAARQGMSQPQHF
D gene: TRBD1
clone size: .
J gene: TRBJ1-5
V gene: TRBV7-2

CDR3 DNA: TGTGCCAGCAGCTTAGATCTTGTGGGGGGTGAGCAGTTCTTC
CDR3 protein: CASSLDLVGGEQFF
D gene: .
clone size: .
J gene: TRBJ2-1
V gene: TRBV11-2

CDR3 DNA: TGTGCCAGCGGCCCCCGGGACAGCTATGAGCAGTTCTTC
CDR3 protein: CASGPRDSYEQFF
D gene: TRBD1
clone size: .
J gene: TRBJ2-1
V gene: TRBV27

CDR3 DNA: TGTGCCAGCAGCTTAGAAGTTGGGCAGGCTGAAAAACTGTTTTTT
CDR3 protein: CASSLEVGQAEKLFF
D gene: .
clone size: .
J gene: TRBJ1-4
V gene: TRBV7-2

CDR3 DNA: TGTGCCAGCAGGTCCTCGGGGGGCGGATATGGCTACACCTTC
CDR3 protein: CASRSSGGGYGYTF
D gene: .
clone size: .
J gene: TRBJ1-2
V gene: TRBV7-9

CDR3 DNA: TGTGCCAGCAGCTTAGCGGGGACTCAAAATGGAAACACCATATATTTT
CDR3 protein: CASSLAGTQNGNTIYF
D gene: .
clone size: once
J gene: TRBJ1-3
V gene: TRBV7-2

CDR3 DNA: TGTGCCAGCAGCTCAGTGGGGGGGAATGAAAAACTGTTTTTT
CDR3 protein: CASSSVGGNEKLFF
D gene: .
clone size: .
J gene: TRBJ1-4
V gene: TRBV3-1/TRBV3-2

CDR3 DNA: TGTGCCAGCAGTTTTTCGCAGGTGGTCACCGGGGAGCTGTTTTTT
CDR3 protein: CASSFSQVVTGELFF
D gene: .
clone size: .
J gene: TRBJ2-2
V gene: TRBV27

CDR3 DNA: TGTGCCAGCAGCCCCCGGGGGGTTAGCAATCAGCCCCAGCATTTT
CDR3 protein: CASSPRGVSNQPQHF
D gene: .
clone size: .
J gene: TRBJ1-5
V gene: TRBV2

CDR3 DNA: TGTGCCAGCAGCCTTCTACAGGGGCGAACCTCCAACTCCTACAATGAGCAGTTCTTC
CDR3 protein: CASSLLQGRTSNSYNEQFF
D gene: TRBD1
clone size: .
J gene: TRBJ2-1
V gene: TRBV13

CDR3 DNA: TGTGCCAGCAGCCTATGGACAGGGCTAACTAATGATAACCTGTTTTTT
CDR3 protein: CASSLWTGLTNDNLFF
D gene: TRBD1
clone size: once
J gene: TRBJ1-4
V gene: TRBV11-3

CDR3 DNA: TGTGCCAGCGGCTCGACAGGAGTGAACACTGAAGCTTTCTTT
CDR3 protein: CASGSTGVNTEAFF
D gene: .
clone size: .
J gene: TRBJ1-1
V gene: TRBV25-1

CDR3 DNA: TGTGCCAGCAGGGACAGCAGCAATCAGCCCCAGCATTTT
CDR3 protein: CASRDSSNQPQHF
D gene: .
clone size: .
J gene: TRBJ1-5
V gene: TRBV2

CDR3 DNA: TGCGCCAGCAGCCAAGTCGCAGGGGCTGGCTACACCTTC
CDR3 protein: CASSQVAGAGYTF
D gene: .
clone size: once
J gene: TRBJ1-2
V gene: TRBV4-1

CDR3 DNA: TGTGCCAGCAGCTTGGCATCCTACGAGCAGTACTTC
CDR3 protein: CASSLASYEQYF
D gene: .
clone size: .
J gene: TRBJ2-7
V gene: TRBV5-5

CDR3 DNA: TGTGCCAGCAGAATAGGACAGACGAACACTGAAGCTTTCTTT
CDR3 protein: CASRIGQTNTEAFF
D gene: .
clone size: .
J gene: TRBJ1-1
V gene: TRBV6-5

CDR3 DNA: TGTGCCAGCAGCAGACAGGGACAGGGGGCTTACGAGCAGTACTTC
CDR3 protein: CASSRQGQGAYEQYF
D gene: TRBD1
clone size: .
J gene: TRBJ2-7
V gene: TRBV6-5

CDR3 DNA: TGTGCCAGCAGCCGGGGACAGAGTAATCAGCCCCAGCATTTT
CDR3 protein: CASSRGQSNQPQHF
D gene: TRBD1
clone size: .
J gene: TRBJ1-5
V gene: TRBV7-2

CDR3 DNA: TGTGCCAGCTCACCACTTAGCCCATCCGGGGGTGGCACAGATACGCAGTATTTT
CDR3 protein: CASSPLSPSGGGTDTQYF
D gene: .
clone size: .
J gene: TRBJ2-3
V gene: TRBV18

CDR3 DNA: TGTGCCAGCAGCTTGCCAGGGTGGGATACGCAGTATTTT
CDR3 protein: CASSLPGWDTQYF
D gene: .
clone size: once
J gene: TRBJ2-3
V gene: TRBV5-6

CDR3 DNA: TGTGCCAGCAGTTTAGCCCGGACAGTGAACACTGAAGCTTTCTTT
CDR3 protein: CASSLARTVNTEAFF
D gene: .
clone size: .
J gene: TRBJ1-1
V gene: TRBV27

CDR3 DNA: TGTGCCAGCAGCGTAGGAGGCACTTATGGAAACACCATATATTTT
CDR3 protein: CASSVGGTYGNTIYF
D gene: .
clone size: .
J gene: TRBJ1-3
V gene: TRBV9